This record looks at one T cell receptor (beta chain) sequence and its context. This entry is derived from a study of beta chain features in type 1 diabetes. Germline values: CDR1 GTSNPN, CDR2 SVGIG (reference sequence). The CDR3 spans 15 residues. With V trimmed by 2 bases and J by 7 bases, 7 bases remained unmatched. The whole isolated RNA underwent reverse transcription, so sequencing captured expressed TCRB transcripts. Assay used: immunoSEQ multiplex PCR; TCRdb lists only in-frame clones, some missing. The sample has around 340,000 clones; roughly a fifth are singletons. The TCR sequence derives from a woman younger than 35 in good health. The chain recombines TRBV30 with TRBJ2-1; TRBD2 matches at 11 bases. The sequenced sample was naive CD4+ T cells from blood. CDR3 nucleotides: TGTGCCTGGAGTATCATAGCGGGGGGGTGGAATGAGCAGTTCTTC. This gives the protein CAWSIIAGGWNEQFF.